This entry concerns a single TCR beta chain. The CDR3 covers 20 residues. Method: immunoSEQ multiplex PCR; TCRdb's copy keeps in-frame clones and lacks some. The sample yields around 30,000 clones, 80% to 85% seen once. The data were taken from a study of graft-versus-host responses after intestinal transplantation. Overall study context: Transplantation in recipients was multivisceral, liver-intestinal, or isolated intestinal.

Intraepithelial and lamina propria lymphocytes were isolated from graft specimens. The sequence came from a human patient who received an intestinal transplant, so some T cells may come from the graft donor. The chain couples TRBV21-1 to TRBJ2-7; TRBD2 reflects the table's D call only, with no check against the DNA. TRBV21-1 is noted as a pseudogene. The sample in question was ileum tissue, obtained 98 days after intestinal transplantation. CDR3: CASSKGTTSGGPLPPYEQYF. The CDR3 region has the DNA TGTGCCAGCAGCAAAGGTACAACTAGCGGGGGGCCCCTACCCCCCTACGAGCAGTACTTC.